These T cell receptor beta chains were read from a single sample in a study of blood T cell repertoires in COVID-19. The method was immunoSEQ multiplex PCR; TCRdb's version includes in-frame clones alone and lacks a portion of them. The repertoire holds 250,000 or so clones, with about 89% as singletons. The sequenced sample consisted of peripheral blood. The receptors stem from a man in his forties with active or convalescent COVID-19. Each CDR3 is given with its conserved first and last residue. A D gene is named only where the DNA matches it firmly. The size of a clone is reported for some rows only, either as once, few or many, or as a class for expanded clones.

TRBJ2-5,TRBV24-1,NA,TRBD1,CATSDLPGQPTQETQYF,TGTGCCACCAGTGACCTTCCGGGACAGCCGACTCAAGAGACCCAGTACTTC
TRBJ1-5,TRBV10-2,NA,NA,CASRQGVNQPQHF,TGCGCCAGCAGACAGGGTGTTAATCAGCCCCAGCATTTT
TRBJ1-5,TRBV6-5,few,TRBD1,CASNLDRGGQPQHF,TGTGCCAGCAACCTGGACAGGGGAGGGCAGCCCCAGCATTTT
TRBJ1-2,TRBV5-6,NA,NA,CASNLIPTGRNGYTF,TGTGCCAGCAACCTTATTCCGACAGGTCGGAATGGCTACACCTTC
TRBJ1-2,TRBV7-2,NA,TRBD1,CASSPRTGGLSYGYTF,TGTGCCAGCAGCCCTAGGACAGGGGGGCTTTCCTATGGCTACACCTTC
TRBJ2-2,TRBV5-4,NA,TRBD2,CASLPDGRPNTGELFF,TGTGCCAGTCTCCCAGACGGGAGGCCGAACACCGGGGAGCTGTTTTTT
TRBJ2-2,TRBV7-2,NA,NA,CASSPPEAFGGELFF,TGTGCCAGCAGCCCCCCCGAGGCATTCGGCGGGGAGCTGTTTTTT
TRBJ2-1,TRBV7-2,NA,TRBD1,CASSPRQSKGAYNEQFF,TGTGCCAGCAGCCCCAGACAGTCGAAGGGGGCTTACAATGAGCAGTTCTTC
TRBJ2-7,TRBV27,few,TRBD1,CASSRLTGTGISEQYF,TGTGCCAGCAGTCGGCTAACCGGGACAGGGATAAGCGAGCAGTACTTC
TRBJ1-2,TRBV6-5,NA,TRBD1,CASSKSADRVGGYTF,TGTGCCAGCAGTAAATCGGCGGACAGGGTGGGCGGCTACACCTTC
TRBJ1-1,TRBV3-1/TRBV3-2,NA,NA,CASSFYGNTEAFF,TGTGCCAGCAGCTTCTATGGGAACACTGAAGCTTTCTTT
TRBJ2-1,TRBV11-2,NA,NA,CASSGPGVRNYNEQFF,TGTGCCAGCAGCGGACCCGGGGTGCGTAATTACAATGAGCAGTTCTTC
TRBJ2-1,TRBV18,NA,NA,CASSPSLAFSYNEQFF,TGTGCCAGCTCACCGTCTCTAGCGTTCTCCTACAATGAGCAGTTCTTC
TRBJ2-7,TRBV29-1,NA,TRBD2,CSVGTSGYEQYF,TGCAGCGTCGGGACTAGCGGCTACGAGCAGTACTTC
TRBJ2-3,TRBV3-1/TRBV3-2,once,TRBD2,CASSASGGGGTQYF,TGTGCCAGCAGCGCTAGCGGGGGAGGGGGGACGCAGTATTTT
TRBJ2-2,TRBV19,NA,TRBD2,CASSISGATGELFF,TGTGCCAGTAGTATAAGCGGGGCCACCGGGGAGCTGTTTTTT
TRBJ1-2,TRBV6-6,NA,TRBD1,CASSYGTGGGYTF,TGTGCCAGCAGTTACGGGACAGGGGGCGGCTACACCTTC
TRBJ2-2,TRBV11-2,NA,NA,CASSSRVDNGELFF,TGTGCCAGCAGCTCCAGGGTAGACAACGGGGAGCTGTTTTTT
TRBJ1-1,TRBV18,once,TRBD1,CASSPIDAGGATEAFF,TGTGCCAGCTCACCAATCGACGCAGGGGGCGCGACTGAAGCTTTCTTT
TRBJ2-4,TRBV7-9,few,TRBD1,CASSPRDRVNIQYF,TGTGCCAGCAGCCCCCGGGACAGGGTTAACATTCAGTACTTC
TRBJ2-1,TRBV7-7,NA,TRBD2,CASSPYWTSGNEQFF,TGTGCTAGCAGCCCGTATTGGACTAGCGGAAATGAGCAGTTCTTC
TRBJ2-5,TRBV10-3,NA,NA,CAISARETQYF,TGTGCCATCAGCGCGCGAGAGACCCAGTACTTC
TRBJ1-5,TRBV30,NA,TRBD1,CAWSTDRGFRNQPQHF,TGTGCCTGGAGTACGGACAGGGGCTTCCGTAATCAGCCCCAGCATTTT
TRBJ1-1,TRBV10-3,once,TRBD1,CAISESRGADTEAFF,TGTGCCATCAGTGAGTCCAGGGGGGCGGACACTGAAGCTTTCTTT
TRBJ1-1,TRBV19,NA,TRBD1,CASSNRDRGRSEAFF,TGTGCCAGTAGTAACCGGGACAGGGGGAGGTCTGAAGCTTTCTTT
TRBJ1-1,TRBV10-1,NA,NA,CASSDSRNTEAFF,TGCGCCAGCAGTGATTCCCGTAACACTGAAGCTTTCTTT
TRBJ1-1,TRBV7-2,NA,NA,CASSSSSYTEAFF,TGTGCCAGCAGCTCGAGTAGTTACACTGAAGCTTTCTTT
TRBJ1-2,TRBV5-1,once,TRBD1,CASSLEAGQEIYGYTF,TGCGCCAGCAGCTTGGAAGCGGGACAGGAGATCTATGGCTACACCTTC
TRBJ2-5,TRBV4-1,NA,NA,CASSQAGIQETQYF,TGCGCCAGCAGCCAGGCAGGGATCCAAGAGACCCAGTACTTC
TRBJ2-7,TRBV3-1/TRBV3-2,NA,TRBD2,CASTPAGGGYEQYF,TGTGCCAGCACCCCGGCGGGAGGGGGCTACGAGCAGTACTTC
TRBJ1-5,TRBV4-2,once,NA,CASSLRGQGNQPQHF,TGTGCCAGCAGCCTTAGGGGCCAAGGAAATCAGCCCCAGCATTTT
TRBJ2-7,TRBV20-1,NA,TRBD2,CSASRAGGGYEQYF,TGCAGTGCTAGTCGAGCGGGAGGTGGATACGAGCAGTACTTC
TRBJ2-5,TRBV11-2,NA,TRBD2,CASSFGTTRETQYF,TGTGCCAGCAGCTTTGGGACTACGAGAGAGACCCAGTACTTC
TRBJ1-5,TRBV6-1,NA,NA,CASSDGGGWGQPQHF,TGTGCCAGCAGTGATGGGGGGGGATGGGGTCAGCCCCAGCATTTT
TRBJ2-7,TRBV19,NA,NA,CASSIIGAAYEQYF,TGTGCCAGTAGTATCATTGGGGCAGCCTACGAGCAGTACTTC
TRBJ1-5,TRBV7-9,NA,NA,CASSRGEGRWNQPQHF,TGTGCCAGCAGCCGGGGAGAGGGGAGGTGGAATCAGCCCCAGCATTTT
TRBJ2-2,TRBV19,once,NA,CASSILQGNTGELFF,TGTGCCAGTAGTATCCTACAGGGGAACACCGGGGAGCTGTTTTTT
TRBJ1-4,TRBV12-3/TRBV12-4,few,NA,CASRWASEKLFF,TGTGCCAGCAGGTGGGCTTCCGAAAAACTGTTTTTT
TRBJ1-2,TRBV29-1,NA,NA,CSVEDRTPRGTNYGYTF,TGCAGCGTTGAAGATCGAACACCCCGGGGGACCAACTATGGCTACACCTTC
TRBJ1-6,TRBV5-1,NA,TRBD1,CASSPGTGSGPLHF,TGCGCCAGCAGCCCCGGGACAGGCTCCGGCCCCCTCCACTTT
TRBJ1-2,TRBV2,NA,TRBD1,CASSETQGAYYGYTF,TGTGCCAGCAGTGAAACTCAGGGGGCGTATTATGGCTACACCTTC
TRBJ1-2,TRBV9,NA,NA,CASSFTPGENYGYTF,TGTGCCAGCAGCTTCACCCCGGGGGAAAACTATGGCTACACCTTC
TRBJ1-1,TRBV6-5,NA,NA,CASGGVEAFF,TGTGCCAGCGGGGGGGTGGAAGCTTTCTTT
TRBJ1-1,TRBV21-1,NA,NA,CASSLTGGDLTEAFF,TGTGCCAGCAGCCTTACAGGGGGGGACCTCACTGAAGCTTTCTTT
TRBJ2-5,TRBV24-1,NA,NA,CATSRGNSLQETQYF,TGTGCCACCTCCCGGGGGAACAGCCTCCAAGAGACCCAGTACTTC
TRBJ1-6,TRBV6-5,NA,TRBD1,CASIVGQGNSPLHF,TGTGCCAGCATTGTGGGACAGGGGAATTCACCCCTCCACTTT
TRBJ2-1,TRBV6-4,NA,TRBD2,CASSDSSGGFNEQFF,TGTGCCAGCAGTGACTCTAGCGGGGGATTCAATGAGCAGTTCTTC
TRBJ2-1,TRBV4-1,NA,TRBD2,CASSQRGGLAGHNEQFF,TGCGCCAGCAGCCAGAGAGGCGGGCTAGCGGGGCACAATGAGCAGTTCTTC
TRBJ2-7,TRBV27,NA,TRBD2,CASSPTFSGRYHEQYF,TGTGCCAGCAGTCCCACCTTTAGCGGGAGGTACCACGAGCAGTACTTC
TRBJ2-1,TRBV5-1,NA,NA,CASSSGQPYNEQFF,TGCGCCAGCAGCTCCGGACAGCCTTACAATGAGCAGTTCTTC
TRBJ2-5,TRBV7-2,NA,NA,CASSAPALRGSQETQYF,TGTGCCAGCAGCGCCCCCGCGCTCCGGGGGTCCCAAGAGACCCAGTACTTC